This T cell receptor beta chain stems from a study of shared clonotypes between healthy human individuals. Sequencing was performed with immunoSEQ multiplex PCR; in TCRdb, only in-frame clones are kept and a portion is missing. The table records 2 million to 2.5 million clones, just over 90% of them present only once. The germline V and J ends were trimmed by 6 bases and 2 bases, with 11 bases remaining between them. The CDR3 is 14 residues long. Germline CDR1 KGHSH, CDR2 LQKENI. This clonotype was sampled from a man aged 18 to 29 in good health. Some clones in this sample may be carry-over from other donors' samples. The chain combines TRBV18 with TRBJ2-1, with TRBD1 as a possible D gene (5 bases). Sequenced input: naive CD4+ T cells from PBMCs. Subset specified: CD45RA+ positively selected. CDR3 sequence (DNA): TGTGCCAGCTCCCTTTCGGACACCTACAATGAGCAGTTCTTC. Translated, it gives CASSLSDTYNEQFF.